This T cell receptor (beta chain) was obtained from a study of blood T cell repertoires in COVID-19. For the study at large: Both acute and convalescent COVID-19 samples were obtained from the United States, Italy and Spain. Sample material is recorded as cDNA or gDNA derived from T cells, B-cell-depleted T cells, or PBMCs.

Germline lookup yields CDR1 SGHKS and CDR2 YYEKEE (reference sequence). The V end was cut by 4 bases, the J end by 6 bases, with 29 bases between. The CDR3 contains 19 residues. Per the authors' pipeline: Amplification of reference gene primers was used by the study to estimate nucleated cell counts. Profiled with immunoSEQ multiplex PCR; TCRdb holds only in-frame clones, not every one. V and J calls and clone size follow that table, whereas D and trimming were derived from the DNA. This sample yields around 190,000 clones, of which 84% are seen a single time; 13% belongs to the top ten. J is TRBJ2-1 and V is TRBV5-5; tentative D call: TRBD1 (5 bases). Input material: peripheral blood. The TCR originated in a human donor in a cohort sampled during active COVID-19. For the CDR3, the DNA is TGTGCCAGCAGCCCGACATTGGTGGGGCTAACGCTCCGGATCAATGAGCAGTTCTTC. It yields the protein CASSPTLVGLTLRINEQFF. The full variable domain, its missing parts supplied by reference TRBV5-5 and TRBJ2-1, is DAGVTQSPTHLIKTRGQQVTLRCSPISGHKSVSWYQQVLGQGPQFIFQYYEKEERGRGNFPDRFSARQFPNYSSELNVNALLLGDSALYLCASSPTLVGLTLRINEQFFGPGTRLTVL.